The entry below gives a single T cell receptor beta chain sequence along with its context. Here immunoSEQ multiplex PCR was the method, and the copy in TCRdb shows in-frame clones only, minus some. The sample has hundreds of thousands of clones, 95% to 98% seen once; the top ten hold 0.3%. V was pared by 0 bases and J by 4 bases, with 9 bases of the junction left unmatched. Germline CDR1 and CDR2: LGHNA and YSLEER. This CDR3 spans 16 amino acids. The data were taken from a study of shared clonotypes between healthy human individuals. Positive CCR7 selection of CD45RO-negative cells yielded the naive CD8 cells, and terminally differentiated effector memory CD45RA+ cells were excluded.

The sequence derives from a young man in good health. The rearrangement links TRBV4-3 to TRBJ2-7; 7 bases are shared with TRBD1. Sequenced: naive CD8+ T cells sorted from blood. The CDR3 DNA is TGCGCCAGCAGCCAAGATCAAGACAGGGCGTTTTACGAGCAGTACTTC. Translating gives CASSQDQDRAFYEQYF.